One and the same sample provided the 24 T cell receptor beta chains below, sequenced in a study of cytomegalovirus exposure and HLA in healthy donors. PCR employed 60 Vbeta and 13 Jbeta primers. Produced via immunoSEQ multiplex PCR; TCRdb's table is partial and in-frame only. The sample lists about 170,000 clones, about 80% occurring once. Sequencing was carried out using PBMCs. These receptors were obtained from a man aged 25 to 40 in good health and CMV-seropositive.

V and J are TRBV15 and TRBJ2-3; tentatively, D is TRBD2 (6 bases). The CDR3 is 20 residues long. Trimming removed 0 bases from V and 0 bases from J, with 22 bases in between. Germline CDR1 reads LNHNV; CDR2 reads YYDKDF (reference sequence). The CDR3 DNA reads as TGTGCCACCAGCAGAGATGTACGGACTAACGAGCGAACTAGCACAGATACGCAGTATTTT. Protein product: CATSRDVRTNERTSTDTQYF.

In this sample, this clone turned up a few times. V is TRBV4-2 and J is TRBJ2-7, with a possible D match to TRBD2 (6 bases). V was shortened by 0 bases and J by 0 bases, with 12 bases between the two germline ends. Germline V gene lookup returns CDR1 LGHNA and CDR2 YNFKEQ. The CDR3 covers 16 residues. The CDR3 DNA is TGTGCCAGCAGCCAAGATGAGACTAGTCCCTCCTACGAGCAGTACTTC. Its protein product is CASSQDETSPSYEQYF.

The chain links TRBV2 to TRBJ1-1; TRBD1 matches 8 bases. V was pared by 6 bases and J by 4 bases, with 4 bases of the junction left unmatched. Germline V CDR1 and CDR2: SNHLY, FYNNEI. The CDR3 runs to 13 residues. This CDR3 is CASRVDRGTEAFF. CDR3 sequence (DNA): TGTGCCAGCAGGGTTGACAGGGGCACTGAAGCTTTCTTT.

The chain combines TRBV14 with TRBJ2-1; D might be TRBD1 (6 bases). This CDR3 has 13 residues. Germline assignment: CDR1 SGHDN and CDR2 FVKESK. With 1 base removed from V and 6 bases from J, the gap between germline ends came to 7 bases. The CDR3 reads CASSQVQGNEQFF. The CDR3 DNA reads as TGTGCCAGCAGCCAAGTACAGGGCAATGAGCAGTTCTTC.

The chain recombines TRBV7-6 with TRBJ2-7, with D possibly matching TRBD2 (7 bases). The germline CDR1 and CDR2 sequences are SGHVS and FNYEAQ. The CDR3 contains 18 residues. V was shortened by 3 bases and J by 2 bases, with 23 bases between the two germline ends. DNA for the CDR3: TGTGCCAGCAGCTTGGGGGCGGGGGCTGCTATTAAAGCCTACGAGCAGTACTTC. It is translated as CASSLGAGAAIKAYEQYF.

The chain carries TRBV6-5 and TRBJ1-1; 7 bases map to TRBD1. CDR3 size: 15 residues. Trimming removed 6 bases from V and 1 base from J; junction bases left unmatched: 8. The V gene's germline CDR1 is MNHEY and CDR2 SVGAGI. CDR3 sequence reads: CASSRTGTANTEAFF. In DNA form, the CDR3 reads TGTGCCAGCAGCCGAACCGGGACAGCGAACACTGAAGCTTTCTTT.

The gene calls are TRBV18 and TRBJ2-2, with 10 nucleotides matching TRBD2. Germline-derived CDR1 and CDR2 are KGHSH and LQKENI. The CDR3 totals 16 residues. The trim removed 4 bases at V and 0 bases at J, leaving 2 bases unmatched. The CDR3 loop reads CASSLTSGANTGELFF. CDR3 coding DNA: TGTGCCAGCTCACTAACTAGCGGGGCGAACACCGGGGAGCTGTTTTTT.

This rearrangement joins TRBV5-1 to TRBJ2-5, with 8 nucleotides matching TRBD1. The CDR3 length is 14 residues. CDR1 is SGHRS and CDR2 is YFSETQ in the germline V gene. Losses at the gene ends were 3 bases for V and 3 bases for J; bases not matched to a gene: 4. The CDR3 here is CASSSQGAEETQYF. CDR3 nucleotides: TGCGCCAGCAGCTCCCAGGGGGCTGAAGAGACCCAGTACTTC.

For the CDR3, the DNA is TGTGCCAGCAGTTACTCCACAGCTTTTCAAGAGACCCAGTACTTC. Protein: CASSYSTAFQETQYF. J is TRBJ2-5 and V is TRBV6-5; D is unclear. The length of the CDR3 is 15 residues. Trimming took off 0 bases at V and 2 bases at J, with 10 bases between the two ends. Germline loops: CDR1 MNHEY, CDR2 SVGAGI.

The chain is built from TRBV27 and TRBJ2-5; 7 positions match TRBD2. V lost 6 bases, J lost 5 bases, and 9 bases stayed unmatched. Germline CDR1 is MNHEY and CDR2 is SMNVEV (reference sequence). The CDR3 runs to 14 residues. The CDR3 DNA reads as TGTGCCAGCAGCCGGGATAGGACTAGTGAGACCCAGTACTTC. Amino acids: CASSRDRTSETQYF.

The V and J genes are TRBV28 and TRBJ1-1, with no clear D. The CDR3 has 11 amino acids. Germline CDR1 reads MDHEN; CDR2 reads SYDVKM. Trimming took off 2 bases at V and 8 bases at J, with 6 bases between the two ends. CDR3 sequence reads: CASSLGLEAFF. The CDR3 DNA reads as TGTGCCAGCAGTTTAGGCCTCGAAGCTTTCTTT.

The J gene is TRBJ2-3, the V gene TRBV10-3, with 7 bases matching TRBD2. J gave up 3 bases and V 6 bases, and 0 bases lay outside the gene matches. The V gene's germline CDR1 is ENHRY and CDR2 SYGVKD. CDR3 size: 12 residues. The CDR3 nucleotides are TGTGCCATCAGGGGGGGGACAGATACGCAGTATTTT. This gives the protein CAIRGGTDTQYF.

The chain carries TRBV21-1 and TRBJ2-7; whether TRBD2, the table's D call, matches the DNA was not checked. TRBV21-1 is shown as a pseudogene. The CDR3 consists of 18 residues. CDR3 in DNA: TGTGCCAGCAGCAAAGACGGGATTTCTAACAGGACTAAGTTCGAGCAGTACTTC. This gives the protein CASSKDGISNRTKFEQYF.

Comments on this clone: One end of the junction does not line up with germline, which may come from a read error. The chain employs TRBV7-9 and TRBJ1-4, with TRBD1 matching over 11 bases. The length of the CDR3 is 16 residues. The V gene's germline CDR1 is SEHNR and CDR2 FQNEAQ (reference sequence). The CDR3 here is CSSSLGQGARHEKLFF. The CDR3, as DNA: TGTTCCAGCAGCTTAGGACAGGGGGCCAGGCATGAAAAACTGTTTTTT.

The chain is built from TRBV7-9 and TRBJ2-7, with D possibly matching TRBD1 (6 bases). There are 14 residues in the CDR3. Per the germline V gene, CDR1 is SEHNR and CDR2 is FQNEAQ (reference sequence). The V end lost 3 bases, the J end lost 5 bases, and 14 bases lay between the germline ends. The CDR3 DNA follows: TGTGCCAGCAGCTTCCAGGGGACCGCCCACGAGCAGTACTTC. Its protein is CASSFQGTAHEQYF.

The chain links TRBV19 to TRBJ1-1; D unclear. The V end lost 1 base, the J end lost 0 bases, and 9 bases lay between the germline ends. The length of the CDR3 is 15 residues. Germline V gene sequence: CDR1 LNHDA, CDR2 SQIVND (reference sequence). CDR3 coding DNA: TGTGCCAGTAGTATAGCTCCCAGTTTGAACACTGAAGCTTTCTTT. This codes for CASSIAPSLNTEAFF.

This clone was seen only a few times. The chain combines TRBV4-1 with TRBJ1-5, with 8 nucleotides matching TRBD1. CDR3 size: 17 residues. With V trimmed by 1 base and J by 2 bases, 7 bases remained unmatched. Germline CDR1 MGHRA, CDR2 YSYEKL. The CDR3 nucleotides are TGCGCCAGCAGCCAAGGCGGCAGGGGGCGCGGCAATCAGCCCCAGCATTTT. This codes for CASSQGGRGRGNQPQHF.

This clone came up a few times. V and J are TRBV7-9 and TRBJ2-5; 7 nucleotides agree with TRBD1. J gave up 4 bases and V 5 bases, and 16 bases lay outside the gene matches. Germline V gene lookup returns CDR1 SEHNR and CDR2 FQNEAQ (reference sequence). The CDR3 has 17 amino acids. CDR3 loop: CASSQSPEGAGGETQYF. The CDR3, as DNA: TGTGCCAGCAGCCAATCTCCCGAGGGGGCTGGGGGAGAGACCCAGTACTTC.

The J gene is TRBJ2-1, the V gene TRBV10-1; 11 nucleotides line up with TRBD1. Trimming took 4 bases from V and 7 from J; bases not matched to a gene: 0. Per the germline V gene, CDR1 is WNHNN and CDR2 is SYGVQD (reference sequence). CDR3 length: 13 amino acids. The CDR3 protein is CASSGDRGNEQFF. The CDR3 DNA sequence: TGCGCCAGCAGTGGGGACAGGGGGAATGAGCAGTTCTTC.

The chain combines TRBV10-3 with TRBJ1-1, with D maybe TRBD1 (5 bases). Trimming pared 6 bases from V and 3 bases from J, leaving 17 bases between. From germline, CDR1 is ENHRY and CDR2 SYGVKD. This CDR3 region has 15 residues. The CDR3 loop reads CAIRQEGVLHTEAFF. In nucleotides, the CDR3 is TGTGCCATCAGACAGGAAGGGGTGCTGCACACTGAAGCTTTCTTT.

CDR3 amino acids: CASSGGQGRNYGYTF. The DNA for the CDR3 is TGTGCCAGCAGTGGAGGACAGGGAAGGAACTATGGCTACACCTTC. The chain combines TRBV6-1 with TRBJ1-2, with 8 nucleotides matching TRBD1. Looked up from germline, CDR1 is MNHNS and CDR2 is SASEGT. CDR3 length: 15 residues. The V gene end was trimmed by 4 bases and the J gene end by 2 bases; junction bases not matched to a gene: 6.

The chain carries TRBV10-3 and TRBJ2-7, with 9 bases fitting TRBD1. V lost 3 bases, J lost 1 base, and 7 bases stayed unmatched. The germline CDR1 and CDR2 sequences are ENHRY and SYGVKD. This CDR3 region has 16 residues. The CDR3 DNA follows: TGTGCCATCAGTGACCTGACAGGGGGGGGGTCCTACGAGCAGTACTTC. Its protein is CAISDLTGGGSYEQYF.

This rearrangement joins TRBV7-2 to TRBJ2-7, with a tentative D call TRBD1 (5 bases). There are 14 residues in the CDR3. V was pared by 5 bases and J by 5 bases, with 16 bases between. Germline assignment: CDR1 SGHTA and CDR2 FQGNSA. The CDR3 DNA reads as TGTGCCAGCAGCCCCCGACAGTTACGGGACGAGCAGTACTTC. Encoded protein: CASSPRQLRDEQYF.

In DNA form, the CDR3 reads TGTGCCAGCACCTCCGGGACAGGGGGGAGCGAGCAGTACTTC. It is translated as CASTSGTGGSEQYF. The J gene is TRBJ2-7, the V gene TRBV5-6; 11 positions agree with TRBD1. Germline assignment: CDR1 SGHDT and CDR2 YYEEEE. V lost 6 bases and J lost 6; bases outside the gene matches: 8. The CDR3 has 14 residues.